The clone carrying this T cell receptor beta chain showed up just a few times. Its antigen is unidentified. Sample donors were healthy Caucasian individuals that came from Russia, aged 6 to 90. At least 5.5 micrograms of total RNA were extracted per sample. Alongside a J-beta primer mix, a sample-barcoded 5' primer served in a second PCR lasting about 7 to 11 cycles. Each cDNA was tagged by a template-switch adaptor containing 12 random nucleotides. TCRdb itself ran the 5' RACE reads through MiXCR, one entry per CDR3 protein. The sample gives roughly 2 million distinct CDR3 sequences, roughly 49% of which show up once; less than 2.5% is in the top ten. The sample comes from a study of blood T cells in healthy people across ages. Findings of the study overall: Reliance upon unsorted PBMCs precluded definitive naive versus antigen-experienced comparison.

This CDR3 is built from 14 residues. In germline, CDR1 is SEHNR, CDR2 FQNEAQ (reference sequence). The V end lost 3 bases, the J end lost 5 bases, and 11 bases lay between the germline ends. This TCR was recovered from a woman aged 40 to 50 in good health. Sequences were obtained from blood. The J gene is TRBJ2-4, the V gene TRBV7-9; D not certain. The CDR3, as DNA: TGTGCCAGCAGCTTCGACACTACCGAAAACATTCAGTACTTC. This gives the protein CASSFDTTENIQYF. The whole variable domain, filled in from reference TRBV7-9 and TRBJ2-4, reads DTGVSQNPRHKITKRGQNVTFRCDPISEHNRLYWYRQTLGQGPEFLTYFQNEAQLEKSRLLSDRFSAERPKGSFSTLEIQRTEQGDSAMYLCASSFDTTENIQYFGAGTRLSVL.